This entry describes one T cell receptor (beta chain). Its matching antigen is unknown. Using immunoSEQ multiplex PCR, the repertoire was profiled, and TCRdb retains in-frame clones only, with some absent. The table includes 55,000 to 65,000 clones, 70% to 85% detected once. V gave up 3 bases and J gave up 2 bases; unmatched junction bases: 2. The CDR3 extends over 14 amino acids. Germline-derived CDR1 and CDR2 are SGHAT and FQNNGV. Focal radiation and CTLA-4 blockade (ipilimumab) were tested in chemo-refractory metastatic non-small-cell lung cancer patients. These data are taken from a study of radiotherapy plus CTLA-4 blockade in lung cancer. Study results and caveats: After radiotherapy and ipilimumab, tumor-derived clones expanded in peripheral blood.

The gene calls are TRBV11-2 and TRBJ1-1; TRBD1 matches 8 bases. The sequence derives from a human donor with non-small cell lung cancer who had a partial response to radiotherapy plus ipilimumab. Sequenced material: peripheral blood, taken from a patient treated with radiotherapy plus ipilimumab. Here the CDR3 reads CASSFRGPNTEAFF. As DNA, the CDR3 is TGTGCCAGCAGCTTCAGGGGGCCAAACACTGAAGCTTTCTTT. Using reference TRBV11-2 and TRBJ1-1 for the parts outside the CDR3, the full variable domain is EAGVAQSPRYKIIEKRQSVAFWCNPISGHATLYWYQQILGQGPKLLIQFQNNGVVDDSQLPKDRFSAERLKGVDSTLKIQPAKLEDSAVYLCASSFRGPNTEAFFGQGTRLTVV.